The clone carrying this T cell receptor beta chain was picked up many times. Its antigen is currently unknown. This sample was taken from a study of T-cell reconstitution after alpha-beta-depleted transplantation in children. Overall study results and limits: Several hundred rapidly expanded clones from non-depleted graft cells reportedly supplied alpha-beta T cells about two months post-transplant. T-cell counts and diversity at one year post-transplant came mainly from newly produced T cells.

This CDR3 comprises 16 residues. V gave up 3 bases and J gave up 1 base, with 13 bases separating them. The V gene's germline CDR1 is KGHSH and CDR2 LQKENI. Construction of the TCRbeta library involved unique molecular identifiers. One entry per CDR3 protein, called by TCRdb with MiXCR from the PCR reads. In the table there are 120,000 to 150,000 distinct CDR3 sequences, about 9% of which are singletons. This TCR came from a female patient between 2 and 15 years old who had a stem cell transplant for congenital amegakaryocytic thrombocytopenia, so the T cells may come from the graft donor. The material was PBMCs, mostly from graft donor cells, obtained 180 days after TCRalphabeta/CD19-depleted stem cell transplant. The chain uses TRBV18 and TRBJ1-3, with D tentatively TRBD1 (6 bases). CDR3 amino acids: CASSPRQDSSGNTIYF. For the CDR3, the DNA is TGTGCCAGCTCACCGAGACAGGACTCTTCTGGAAACACCATATATTTT.